This T cell receptor (beta chain) was documented in a study of regulatory T cells in long-lasting Graves disease. The time point is: newly diagnosed GD, antithyroid drugs for less than 3 months. Scientists built the TCR library using RNA that was extracted from PBMCs. Guidelines of the American Thyroid Association were used to diagnose Graves' disease. This CDR3 spans 14 amino acids. V was clipped by 7 bases and J by 6 bases, with 16 bases between them. This clonotype came up many times. Researchers made TCR beta libraries by using iRepertoire HTBI primers and running Arm-PCR on CDR3 regions. In the original analysis: Sequenced samples collectively carried under 75 TRBV and around 15 TRBJ segments. TCRdb fed the multiplex PCR reads into MiXCR, producing one record per CDR3 protein. The V and J calls shown here were made by TCRdb, not taken from the authors' results. The sample consists of fewer than 350,000 distinct CDR3 sequences, 15% to 20% of them appearing once.

This clonotype originated in a female donor with Graves disease. Material: peripheral blood mononuclear cells (PBMCs), obtained at new diagnosis, from a patient treated with antithyroid drugs. This chain links TRBV12-3 or TRBV12-4 with TRBJ1-5; TRBD1 is a possible D gene (6 bases). The CDR3 sequence: CASTQGGGGQPQHF. The CDR3 DNA sequence: TGTGCCAGCACCCAAGGGGGGGGCGGTCAGCCCCAGCATTTT.